One sample yielded the 31 T cell receptor beta chains listed below, sequenced in a study of T cell responses to AZD1222 COVID-19 vaccine. TCRdb's copy holds only in-frame clones and misses some; the assay was immunoSEQ multiplex PCR. This sample has 60,000 to 65,000 clones, with 65% to 80% found just once. Sample: peripheral blood, taken on day 0 of AZD1222 vaccination. The receptor source for this set is an adult in good health.

The chain carries TRBV11-3 and TRBJ2-1; 7 bases line up with TRBD2. After removal of 3 bases from V and 6 bases from J, the junction contained 5 bases not matched to a gene. The CDR3 is 14 residues long. Looked up from germline, CDR1 is SGHNT and CDR2 is YENEEA. In DNA, the CDR3 is TGTGCCAGCAGCTTTCCGGGGGGAGGCAATGAGCAGTTCTTC. Encoded protein: CASSFPGGGNEQFF. The whole variable domain, remainder taken from reference TRBV11-3 and TRBJ2-1, is EAGVVQSPRYKIIEKKQPVAFWCNPISGHNTLYWYLQNLGQGPELLIRYENEEAVDDSQLPKDRFSAERLKGVDSTLKIQPAELGDSAVYLCASSFPGGGNEQFFGPGTRLTVL.

This chain uses TRBV7-9 with TRBJ1-5; D not certain. V was clipped by 3 bases and J by 2 bases, with 11 bases between them. Germline V lookup: CDR1 SEHNR, CDR2 FQNEAQ (reference sequence). This CDR3 has 15 amino acids. The CDR3 DNA follows: TGTGCCAGCAGCTTCGAGGGAAATGGCAATCAGCCCCAGCATTTT. Its protein is CASSFEGNGNQPQHF. Drawing the rest from reference TRBV7-9 and TRBJ1-5, the complete variable domain is DTGVSQNPRHKITKRGQNVTFRCDPISEHNRLYWYRQTLGQGPEFLTYFQNEAQLEKSRLLSDRFSAERPKGSFSTLEIQRTEQGDSAMYLCASSFEGNGNQPQHFGDGTRLSIL.

The CDR3 sequence: CASSQDPPSGTGTGYTF. The CDR3 nucleotides are TGCGCCAGCAGCCAAGATCCCCCTTCCGGGACAGGGACTGGCTACACCTTC. V gene TRBV4-1 combines with J gene TRBJ1-2, with 9 positions matching TRBD1. The CDR3 runs 17 residues. Looked up from germline, CDR1 is MGHRA and CDR2 is YSYEKL. Unmatched junction bases numbered 12, after V lost 0 bases and J lost 7 bases.

With respect to this clone: A single base separates this from a much larger clone, so it may be a read error. The chain recombines TRBV24-1 with TRBJ2-1; no firm D call. Looked up from germline, CDR1 is KGHDR and CDR2 is SFDVKD. The CDR3 covers 14 residues. The CDR3 DNA is TGTGCCGCCAGTGCGGCGGTTACCTACAATGAGCAGTTCTTC. Translation: CAASAAVTYNEQFF.

This clone appeared a few times. The V call is TRBV7-9, the J call TRBJ1-2; D is undetermined. V lost 5 bases and J 8 bases, leaving 24 bases between the germline ends. Per germline, CDR1 SEHNR and CDR2 FQNEAQ (reference sequence). The CDR3 sequence is 16 residues long. The CDR3 loop reads CASSHQGVSAGRGYTF. Written as DNA, the CDR3 is TGTGCCAGCAGCCATCAAGGTGTGTCGGCCGGCCGGGGCTACACCTTC.

This rearrangement joins TRBV27 to TRBJ2-5, with D perhaps TRBD1 (6 bases). The CDR3 is 13 residues long. V gave up 1 base and J gave up 5 bases, with 8 bases separating them. From germline, CDR1 is MNHEY and CDR2 SMNVEV (reference sequence). CDR3 protein: CASSLYREETQYF. In nucleotides, the CDR3 is TGTGCCAGCAGTTTATACAGGGAGGAGACCCAGTACTTC.

The rearrangement uses TRBV11-2 and TRBJ2-5; D possibly corresponds to TRBD1 (5 bases). Trimming left V 0 bases short and J 7 bases short, with 6 bases between. Germline CDR1 SGHAT, CDR2 FQNNGV. The CDR3 has 12 residues. CDR3 sequence: CASSLEGPTQYF. CDR3 DNA sequence: TGTGCCAGCAGCTTAGAGGGGCCGACCCAGTACTTC.

V and J are TRBV9 and TRBJ1-6, with D possibly TRBD1 on 6 matching bases. The length of the CDR3 is 13 residues. The V end lost 4 bases, the J end lost 7 bases, and 9 bases lay between the germline ends. CDR1 SGDLS and CDR2 YYNGEE come from the germline V gene. The CDR3 DNA is TGTGCCAGCAGCTCCCAGGGGAATTCACCCCTCCACTTT. Protein sequence: CASSSQGNSPLHF.

The rearrangement uses TRBV19 and TRBJ2-3; D gene ambiguous. CDR1 and CDR2 (germline): LNHDA, SQIVND (reference sequence). The V end was cut by 5 bases, the J end by 6 bases, with 18 bases between. The CDR3 covers 15 residues. CDR3 amino acids: CASSVARSQMDTQYF. In DNA, the CDR3 is TGTGCCAGTAGTGTGGCTAGGTCACAGATGGATACGCAGTATTTT.

This chain links TRBV15 with TRBJ1-2; 9 nucleotides align to TRBD1. Looked up from germline, CDR1 is LNHNV and CDR2 is YYDKDF (reference sequence). This CDR3 has 14 amino acids. The V segment lost 4 bases and the J segment 4 bases; nucleotides outside the gene matches: 4. The CDR3 nucleotides are TGTGCCACCAGCACCCGGGACAGGGTCTATGGCTACACCTTC. Protein product: CATSTRDRVYGYTF.

The gene calls are TRBV6-5 and TRBJ2-2, with D unresolved. V was pared by 5 bases and J by 8 bases, with 9 bases between. The germline gives CDR1 MNHEY, CDR2 SVGAGI. The CDR3 consists of 12 residues. DNA for the CDR3: TGTGCCAGCAGTAATGGCGGAGGGGAGCTGTTTTTT. Translating gives CASSNGGGELFF.

This rearrangement joins TRBV13 to TRBJ1-4; a weak D match, TRBD1 (6 bases). The CDR3 is 15 residues long. The germline CDR1 and CDR2 sequences are PRHDT and FYEKMQ (reference sequence). V shed 3 bases and J shed 8 bases, with 16 bases lying between them. In DNA, the CDR3 is TGTGCCAGCAGCTTTAAAGGACAGCGGAGAGAAAAACTGTTTTTT. Its translation: CASSFKGQRREKLFF.

The V and J genes are TRBV4-3 and TRBJ1-2; no definite D call. The CDR3 runs to 16 residues. The germline V gene encodes CDR1 LGHNA and CDR2 YSLEER. V dropped 0 bases and J dropped 6 bases, with 17 bases sitting between them. The CDR3 reads CASSQESMARGDGYTF. The CDR3, as DNA: TGCGCCAGCAGCCAAGAAAGCATGGCCCGGGGAGATGGCTACACCTTC.

The gene calls are TRBV24-1 and TRBJ2-1; TRBD1 matches 8 bases. Per germline, CDR1 KGHDR and CDR2 SFDVKD. Trimming cost V 3 bases and J 5 bases; bases outside gene matches: 5. CDR3 length: 15 amino acids. CDR3 amino acids: CATSDPGQVNNEQFF. DNA of the CDR3: TGTGCCACCAGTGATCCGGGACAGGTTAACAATGAGCAGTTCTTC.

This clone was recorded only once. The V and J genes are TRBV9 and TRBJ2-1, with 8 bases lining up with TRBD2. The germline V gene has CDR1 SGDLS and CDR2 YYNGEE. This CDR3 spans 16 amino acids. The V segment lost 0 bases and the J segment 5 bases; nucleotides outside the gene matches: 7. The CDR3 DNA follows: TGTGCCAGCAGCGTAGGGAACGGGGGGGTTGACAATGAGCAGTTCTTC. Its translation: CASSVGNGGVDNEQFF. Variable domain in full (rest from reference TRBV9 and TRBJ2-1): DSGVTQTPKHLITATGQRVTLRCSPRSGDLSVYWYQQSLDQGLQFLIQYYNGEERAKGNILERFSAQQFPDLHSELNLSSLELGDSALYFCASSVGNGGVDNEQFFGPGTRLTVL.

The chain joins TRBV2 to TRBJ1-1; no clear D. Germline V gives CDR1 SNHLY, CDR2 FYNNEI. V lost 5 bases and J lost 0, with 13 bases in between. There are 15 residues in the CDR3. CDR3 region: CASSLTAKMNTEAFF. The CDR3 nucleotides read TGTGCCAGCAGTCTTACGGCAAAGATGAACACTGAAGCTTTCTTT.

J is TRBJ1-4 and V is TRBV7-2; D perhaps matches TRBD1 (6 bases). This CDR3 region has 14 residues. CDR1 and CDR2 from the germline V gene are SGHTA and FQGNSA. V was cut by 6 bases and J by 3 bases, with 11 bases left in between. CDR3 sequence (DNA): TGTGCCAGCAGTCGAGGGGGGTCTAATGAAAAACTGTTTTTT. As protein: CASSRGGSNEKLFF. Looking up the rest from reference TRBV7-2 and TRBJ1-4 gives the full variable domain: GAGVSQSPSNKVTEKGKDVELRCDPISGHTALYWYRQSLGQGLEFLIYFQGNSAPDKSGLPSDRFSAERTGGSVSTLTIQRTQQEDSAVYLCASSRGGSNEKLFFGSGTQLSVL.

The chain employs TRBV18 and TRBJ2-7, with TRBD1 matching 8 bases. The V segment lost 6 bases and the J segment 5 bases; nucleotides outside the gene matches: 6. The CDR3 covers 13 residues. CDR1 is KGHSH, CDR2 LQKENI, per germline. The CDR3 nucleotides read TGTGCCAGCTCCCGACAGGGGACCAACGAGCAGTACTTC. Translation: CASSRQGTNEQYF.

This sequence joins TRBV27 and TRBJ1-2, with TRBD1 matching over 9 bases. This CDR3 is 14 amino acids long. Germline CDR1 MNHEY, CDR2 SMNVEV (reference sequence). The junction had 6 bases not matched to a gene; V was cut back by 3 bases and J by 7 bases. The CDR3 sequence is CASSLGQGEAGYTF. DNA of the CDR3: TGTGCCAGCAGTTTGGGACAGGGTGAGGCTGGCTACACCTTC.

The V call is TRBV9, the J call TRBJ1-2; possible D gene TRBD1, 6 bases. This CDR3 has 13 residues. Germline assignment: CDR1 SGDLS and CDR2 YYNGEE. Trimming took 0 bases from V and 8 from J, leaving 11 bases between them. CDR3 protein: CASSVGTAGGYTF. The CDR3 region has the DNA TGTGCCAGCAGCGTAGGGACAGCTGGGGGCTACACCTTC.

The chain has TRBV4-1 and TRBJ1-1, with TRBD1 matching over 8 bases. The CDR3 length is 15 residues. Germline V lookup: CDR1 MGHRA, CDR2 YSYEKL. Losses at the gene ends were 4 bases for V and 2 bases for J; bases not matched to a gene: 6. The DNA for the CDR3 is TGCGCCAGCAGCCCCCGGACAGGGAGAAACACTGAAGCTTTCTTT. Translated: CASSPRTGRNTEAFF.

The chain carries TRBV4-3 and TRBJ1-1, with a possible D match to TRBD1 (6 bases). Trimming shortened V by 4 bases and J by 2 bases, and 11 bases separated the two germline ends. Germline CDR1 LGHNA, CDR2 YSLEER. The CDR3 has 14 amino acids. The CDR3: CASSRTVLNTEAFF. CDR3 DNA sequence: TGCGCCAGCAGCCGGACAGTACTCAACACTGAAGCTTTCTTT.

The rearrangement links TRBV30 to TRBJ1-5; 9 bases are shared with TRBD1. Germline V gives CDR1 GTSNPN, CDR2 SVGIG (reference sequence). The CDR3 has 14 amino acids. Germline trimming cut 3 bases from V and 5 bases from J; bases unmatched to any gene: 5. CDR3 amino acids: CAWSPGQGYQPQHF. CDR3 bases: TGTGCCTGGAGCCCGGGACAGGGATATCAGCCCCAGCATTTT.

CDR3 DNA sequence: TGTGCCAGCACCTGGGGCAACGAGCAGTACTTC. Translating it yields CASTWGNEQYF. This chain links TRBV6-5 with TRBJ2-7, with D possibly TRBD1 on 5 matching bases. The length of the CDR3 is 11 residues. Germline assignment: CDR1 MNHEY and CDR2 SVGAGI. V was shortened by 7 bases and J by 5 bases, with 9 bases between the two germline ends.

This chain joins TRBV6-2 or TRBV6-3 and TRBJ1-1; 9 bases align to TRBD1. V trimming: 2 bases; J trimming: 2 bases; junction bases outside the gene matches: 3. CDR3 size: 15 residues. Germline CDR1 and CDR2: MNHEY and SVGEGT. In DNA, the CDR3 is TGTGCCAGCAGTTACGACAGGGGGATTAACACTGAAGCTTTCTTT. Protein: CASSYDRGINTEAFF.

The chain is built from TRBV7-2 and TRBJ1-6; D perhaps matches TRBD1 (5 bases). Trimming stripped 6 bases from V and 10 bases from J, with 19 bases between. The CDR3 covers 15 residues. Germline CDR1 reads SGHTA; CDR2 reads FQGNSA. The CDR3 nucleotides are TGTGCCAGCAGATACTGGGCAGGGACTAGCTCACCCCTCCACTTT. This sequence encodes CASRYWAGTSSPLHF.

J is TRBJ2-1 and V is TRBV24-1; TRBD2 is a possible D gene (6 bases). The CDR3 length is 13 residues. Per the germline V gene, CDR1 is KGHDR and CDR2 is SFDVKD. V was clipped by 10 bases and J by 6 bases, with 15 bases between them. CDR3 in amino acids: CATGTSAINEQFF. CDR3 nucleotide sequence: TGTGCCACTGGGACTTCGGCGATCAATGAGCAGTTCTTC.

This clone was found once. The chain uses TRBV3-1 (or the pseudogene TRBV3-2) and TRBJ1-6; D is ambiguous. Between the trimmed V and J ends, which lost 3 bases and 0 bases, there was a span of 9 bases. The CDR3 is 16 amino acids. CDR1 is LGHDT, CDR2 YNNKEL, per germline (reference sequence). CDR3 region: CASSHTLSSYNSPLHF. In DNA form, the CDR3 reads TGTGCCAGCAGCCACACACTGAGCTCCTATAATTCACCCCTCCACTTT.

V is TRBV2 and J is TRBJ1-2; D might be TRBD1 (5 bases). The CDR3 loop spans 11 amino acids. The germline V gene has CDR1 SNHLY and CDR2 FYNNEI. Between the trimmed V and J ends, which lost 1 base and 10 bases, there was a span of 7 bases. As DNA, the CDR3 is TGTGCCAGCAGTGAAGAGACAGTCTACACCTTC. Its translation: CASSEETVYTF.

V and J are TRBV4-1 and TRBJ1-5; a possible D gene is TRBD1 (5 bases). V lost 0 bases and J lost 7, with 10 bases in between. CDR1 and CDR2 from the germline V gene are MGHRA and YSYEKL. The CDR3 contains 14 residues. CDR3 protein: CASSQDRVGQPQHF. CDR3 in DNA: TGCGCCAGCAGCCAAGACAGGGTAGGGCAGCCCCAGCATTTT.

This sequence joins TRBV5-1 and TRBJ1-2; 8 nucleotides line up with TRBD1. Trimming cost V 6 bases and J 4 bases; bases outside gene matches: 14. The CDR3 covers 16 residues. Germline V gives CDR1 SGHRS, CDR2 YFSETQ. The CDR3 nucleotides read TGCGCCAGCACCCAGCAATTAGGACAGGGACCCTATGGCTACACCTTC. Its translation is CASTQQLGQGPYGYTF.